The 15 T cell receptor beta chains presented below share a single source sample, sequenced in a study of control samples from healthy donors and cancer patients. The assay was immunoSEQ multiplex PCR, and TCRdb's table has in-frame clones only and misses some. The data show approximately 170,000 clones, roughly 93% seen once. Sequences were obtained from blood. These receptors all come from a woman aged 60-70 years in good health.

The V gene is TRBV6-5, the J gene TRBJ2-1, with D hard to call. Trimming took 6 bases from V and 9 from J, leaving 9 bases between them. CDR1 and CDR2 (germline): MNHEY, SVGAGI. CDR3 length equals 11 residues. For the CDR3, the DNA is TGTGCCAGCAGCCAACTGGGTGAGCAGTTCTTC. Amino acid sequence: CASSQLGEQFF.

The chain recombines TRBV29-1 with TRBJ1-2; D not resolved. The CDR3 sequence is 14 residues long. V was trimmed by 4 bases and J by 4 bases, leaving 16 bases between them. Germline V gene sequence: CDR1 SQVTM, CDR2 ANQGSEA. CDR3 sequence reads: CSVVTGPRFYGYTF. The CDR3 coding sequence is TGCAGCGTTGTTACCGGCCCCCGCTTCTATGGCTACACCTTC.

The V call is TRBV29-1, the J call TRBJ1-1; D call uncertain. The CDR3 spans 13 residues. V was clipped by 7 bases and J by 4 bases, with 16 bases between them. Germline V gene data show CDR1 as SQVTM and CDR2 as ANQGSEA. As DNA, the CDR3 is TGCAGCGCCCCTCGGGGAGGGAGCACTGAAGCTTTCTTT. Encoded protein: CSAPRGGSTEAFF.

V gene TRBV3-1 (or the pseudogene TRBV3-2) combines with J gene TRBJ2-1; 12 bases line up with TRBD2. The CDR3 consists of 15 residues. V gave up 3 bases and J gave up 7 bases; unmatched junction bases: 4. In germline, CDR1 is LGHDT, CDR2 YNNKEL (reference sequence). The CDR3 loop reads CASSHTSGGSNEQFF. The CDR3 DNA is TGTGCCAGCAGCCATACTAGCGGGGGGTCGAATGAGCAGTTCTTC.

This chain uses TRBV7-6 with TRBJ1-6, with 8 bases matching TRBD1. J was trimmed by 7 bases and V by 2 bases; bases with no gene match: 4. This CDR3 spans 15 amino acids. Germline values: CDR1 SGHVS, CDR2 FNYEAQ. The CDR3: CASSLRQGNNSPLHF. In nucleotides, the CDR3 is TGTGCCAGCAGCTTAAGACAGGGGAACAATTCACCCCTCCACTTT.

V and J are TRBV7-9 and TRBJ1-1; D is undetermined. The CDR3 sequence is 14 residues long. Germline V gives CDR1 SEHNR, CDR2 FQNEAQ (reference sequence). V was pared by 3 bases and J by 0 bases, with 8 bases between. Here the CDR3 DNA reads TGTGCCAGCAGCTTCGGAGGAATGAACACTGAAGCTTTCTTT. Its translation is CASSFGGMNTEAFF.

This chain links TRBV21-1 with TRBJ1-4; TRBD1, the table's D call, lacks a check against the DNA. TRBV21-1 is marked as a pseudogene. CDR3 size: 14 residues. The CDR3 sequence is CASSAGDRAEKLFF. The CDR3 nucleotides are TGTGCCAGCAGCGCGGGGGACAGGGCTGAAAAACTGTTTTTT.

This chain connects TRBV18 to TRBJ2-2, with D possibly being TRBD2 (6 bases). The V end was cut by 2 bases, the J end by 6 bases, with 7 bases between. Germline-derived CDR1 and CDR2 are KGHSH and LQKENI. CDR3 size: 13 residues. The CDR3 DNA sequence: TGTGCCAGCTCACCATCGGGGGCCGGGGAGCTGTTTTTT. It encodes CASSPSGAGELFF.

The sample holds one count of this clone. The CDR3 nucleotides are TGCGCCAGCAGTCAAATACAGGGGGCCTACGAGCAGTACTTC. Its translation is CASSQIQGAYEQYF. This rearrangement joins TRBV23-1 to TRBJ2-7; 8 bases agree with TRBD1. Being an ORF, TRBV23-1 has a function that is uncertain. The CDR3 has 14 amino acids. Losses at the gene ends were 2 bases for V and 2 bases for J; bases not matched to a gene: 2.

CDR3 sequence reads: CASTEIQGVGAEAFF. The CDR3 DNA follows: TGTGCCAGCACCGAAATACAGGGGGTAGGCGCTGAAGCTTTCTTT. The J gene is TRBJ1-1, the V gene TRBV6-5, with 8 bases fitting TRBD1. The V gene's germline CDR1 is MNHEY and CDR2 SVGAGI. This CDR3 comprises 15 residues. After removal of 7 bases from V and 6 bases from J, the junction contained 13 bases not matched to a gene.

The CDR3 nucleotides read TGTGCCAGCAGCCCCGCTTGGGGGGACAAGTTTGGCTACACCTTC. It specifies CASSPAWGDKFGYTF. V usage is TRBV7-9 and J usage is TRBJ1-2; D is possibly TRBD1 (6 bases). Germline values: CDR1 SEHNR, CDR2 FQNEAQ (reference sequence). The CDR3 is 15 residues long. The V end was cut by 5 bases, the J end by 7 bases, with 20 bases between.

CDR3 sequence (DNA): TGTGCCAGCAGCTTATGGGGCTCTGGGGCCAACGTCCTGACTTTC. Residues: CASSLWGSGANVLTF. The chain has TRBV7-2 and TRBJ2-6; D is unclear. The CDR3 length is 15 residues. Germline V gene lookup returns CDR1 SGHTA and CDR2 FQGNSA. V lost 2 bases and J lost 0, with 5 bases in between.

The rearrangement links TRBV27 to TRBJ1-5; D gene uncertain. Trimming took 6 bases from V and 0 from J, leaving 18 bases between them. This CDR3 comprises 17 residues. Germline assignment: CDR1 MNHEY and CDR2 SMNVEV (reference sequence). CDR3 nucleotide sequence: TGTGCCAGCAGCTTCGCCCCCTACGCAGGTAGCAATCAGCCCCAGCATTTT. Translated, it gives CASSFAPYAGSNQPQHF.

The rearrangement uses TRBV11-2 and TRBJ1-2; unclear D gene. V dropped 2 bases and J dropped 6 bases, with 4 bases sitting between them. The CDR3 covers 11 residues. Germline loops: CDR1 SGHAT, CDR2 FQNNGV. In nucleotides, the CDR3 is TGTGCCAGCAGCTTAAGTCATGGCTACACCTTC. Its protein product is CASSLSHGYTF.

To note about this clone: At the DNA level, this CDR3 is encoded by other sequences in the same sample as well. The V gene is TRBV18, the J gene TRBJ1-1, with D unclear. CDR3 length: 13 amino acids. The V and J ends lost 2 bases and 3 bases respectively, with 7 bases between them. The germline V gene encodes CDR1 KGHSH and CDR2 LQKENI. Written as DNA, the CDR3 is TGTGCCAGCTCACCAGGGCTCGACACTGAAGCTTTCTTT. Amino acid sequence: CASSPGLDTEAFF.